These 11 T cell receptor beta chains share one sample of origin, sequenced in a study of response to subunit inactivated influenza vaccine. TCRdb recomputed calls from the RT-PCR reads with MiXCR, one row per CDR3 protein. The sample has about 700,000 distinct CDR3 sequences; around 14% are singletons. Sequencing was performed on PBMCs from blood, taken 11 to 12 days after vaccination. Source of these receptors: a man aged 50-59 years who received an inactivated influenza vaccine.

The V and J genes are TRBV7-9 and TRBJ2-5; tentatively, D is TRBD1 (6 bases). V lost 6 bases, J lost 2 bases, and 13 bases lay in between. Germline V gives CDR1 SEHNR, CDR2 FQNEAQ (reference sequence). This CDR3 comprises 14 residues. CDR3 coding DNA: TGTGCCAGCAGTCATAAGACAGGTCAAGAGACCCAGTACTTC. It encodes CASSHKTGQETQYF.

This rearrangement joins TRBV7-9 to TRBJ1-4, with 9 positions matching TRBD1. The CDR3 has 14 residues. The V and J ends lost 4 bases and 6 bases, in that order; junction bases with no gene match: 3. CDR1 is SEHNR and CDR2 is FQNEAQ in the germline V gene (reference sequence). CDR3 in DNA: TGTGCCAGCAGCTGGAGGACAGGGGATGAAAAACTGTTTTTT. As protein: CASSWRTGDEKLFF.

The table lists this clonotype with a few counts. The chain employs TRBV7-2 and TRBJ2-3; 12 bases align to TRBD1. The germline V gene encodes CDR1 SGHTA and CDR2 FQGNSA. J was trimmed by 3 bases and V by 5 bases; bases with no gene match: 6. CDR3 length: 16 residues. The CDR3: CASSKGTGGRTDTQYF. The CDR3 nucleotides are TGTGCCAGCAGCAAAGGGACAGGGGGCCGGACAGATACGCAGTATTTT.

The sample holds a few counts of this clonotype. V usage is TRBV29-1 and J usage is TRBJ2-1; 7 positions agree with TRBD2. There are 15 residues in the CDR3. Germline assignment: CDR1 SQVTM and CDR2 ANQGSEA. Trimming removed 6 bases from V and 6 bases from J; junction bases left unmatched: 14. The CDR3 sequence is CSVALGASGRNEQFF. The CDR3 DNA reads as TGCAGCGTCGCCTTGGGAGCTAGCGGTCGCAATGAGCAGTTCTTC.

The CDR3 DNA is TGCAGTGCTAGTGCGGGGGGCTACAATGAGCAGTTCTTC. Its translation is CSASAGGYNEQFF. This chain links TRBV20-1 with TRBJ2-1; 8 bases are shared with TRBD2. This CDR3 contains 13 residues. CDR1 DFQATT and CDR2 SNEGSKA come from the germline V gene (reference sequence). Losses at the gene ends were 3 bases for V and 3 bases for J; bases not matched to a gene: 1.

Many counts were recorded for this clonotype. The V and J genes are TRBV12-3 or TRBV12-4 and TRBJ2-4; D may match TRBD1 or TRBD2 (5 bases each). The CDR3 runs 14 residues. Trimming took off 4 bases at V and 1 base at J, with 8 bases between the two ends. In DNA, the CDR3 is TGTGCCAGCAGTTACGGGACGGCCAAAAACATTCAGTACTTC. Amino acid sequence: CASSYGTAKNIQYF.

The chain couples TRBV29-1 to TRBJ2-7, with a possible D match to TRBD1 (5 bases). V lost 3 bases, J lost 5 bases, and 8 bases lay in between. The germline V gene has CDR1 SQVTM and CDR2 ANQGSEA. The CDR3 consists of 11 residues. CDR3 amino acids: CSVEGLHEQYF. DNA of the CDR3: TGCAGCGTTGAGGGGCTTCACGAGCAGTACTTC.

The rearrangement links TRBV7-3 to TRBJ2-1, with TRBD1 matching over 8 bases. V trimming: 0 bases; J trimming: 7 bases; junction bases outside the gene matches: 17. The germline gives CDR1 SGHTA, CDR2 FQGTGA. The CDR3 sequence is 19 residues long. The CDR3 protein is CASSLTIRVDRVDLNEQFF. Written as DNA, the CDR3 is TGTGCCAGCAGCTTAACGATTCGGGTGGACAGGGTGGACCTAAATGAGCAGTTCTTC.

The V and J genes are TRBV20-1 and TRBJ1-1; 8 positions agree with TRBD1. The CDR3 extends over 13 amino acids. Germline CDR1 is DFQATT and CDR2 is SNEGSKA (reference sequence). The ends lost 6 bases at V and 6 bases at J; junction bases unmatched: 9. CDR3 nucleotide sequence: TGCAGTGCCGCGACAGGGGTAGGATCTGAAGCTTTCTTT. Translation: CSAATGVGSEAFF.

This clonotype has just a few counts. The V gene is TRBV28, the J gene TRBJ2-2; D possibly uses TRBD1 or TRBD2 (6 bases each). The CDR3 sequence is 16 residues long. Germline CDR1 MDHEN, CDR2 SYDVKM. V was trimmed by 3 bases and J by 5 bases, leaving 16 bases between them. The CDR3 coding sequence is TGTGCCAGCAGTTTCGCTGGCAGGGGAGGTACCGGGGAGCTGTTTTTT. Translated, it gives CASSFAGRGGTGELFF.

This clonotype has only a few counts. The chain has TRBV11-2 and TRBJ1-5; D call uncertain. CDR1 and CDR2 (germline): SGHAT, FQNNGV. Trimming took 1 base from V and 10 from J, leaving 11 bases between them. The CDR3 extends over 13 amino acids. CDR3: CASSLAVTAPQHF. The CDR3 coding sequence is TGTGCCAGCAGCTTAGCGGTGACCGCTCCCCAGCATTTT.